Listed below are T cell receptor beta chains from one sample, sequenced in a study of OX40 agonist ivuxolimab in advanced cancers. Only in-frame clones appear in the TCRdb table, and some are missing; sequencing was by immunoSEQ multiplex PCR. The repertoire holds tens of thousands of clones, with 90% to 95% as singletons. Sequenced material: CD4+ or CD8+ T cells sorted from blood, taken in a trial of the OX40 agonist ivuxolimab. Receptor source: an adult with an advanced solid tumor such as melanoma, head and neck, liver or kidney cancer. The CDR3 runs from the conserved cysteine through the conserved F or W. Clone sizes are given selectively: once, few, many, or a class where the clone is expanded.

clone_size: -; v_call: TRBV30; cdr3_aa: CAWSVRGISGANVLTF
clone_size: -; v_call: TRBV7-2; cdr3_aa: CASSLAGTRYYEQYF
clone_size: -; v_call: TRBV5-4; cdr3_aa: CASSQDRAIGNYGYTF
clone_size: -; v_call: TRBV6-5; cdr3_aa: CASSLGGNTEAFF
clone_size: -; v_call: TRBV19; cdr3_aa: CASSISETGTTEAFF
clone_size: -; v_call: TRBV6-5; cdr3_aa: CASSYGGMSNQPQHF
clone_size: -; v_call: TRBV7-9; cdr3_aa: CASSLGDRARYEQYF
clone_size: -; v_call: TRBV2; cdr3_aa: CASMGGWEQFF
clone_size: medium-sized; v_call: TRBV27; cdr3_aa: CASSLGHLGTEAFF
clone_size: -; v_call: TRBV6-1; cdr3_aa: CASRPGISSYEQYF
clone_size: -; v_call: TRBV19; cdr3_aa: CASSPYGADRDGYTF
clone_size: -; v_call: TRBV6-1; cdr3_aa: CASASGSSYNEQFF
clone_size: -; v_call: TRBV30; cdr3_aa: CAWSTGVNNEKLFF
clone_size: -; v_call: TRBV10-2; cdr3_aa: CASWDRENYGYTF
clone_size: -; v_call: TRBV6-6; cdr3_aa: CASSQRAGGDYGYTF
clone_size: -; v_call: TRBV7-9; cdr3_aa: CASSFAPPGQGLGYTF
clone_size: -; v_call: TRBV5-8; cdr3_aa: CASSLVEGGFNTEAFF
clone_size: -; v_call: TRBV4-1; cdr3_aa: CASSPNRGPTRAEAFF
clone_size: -; v_call: TRBV11-2; cdr3_aa: CASSLQVIDEQFF
clone_size: -; v_call: TRBV7-9; cdr3_aa: CASSPVDSNYGYTF
clone_size: -; v_call: TRBV2; cdr3_aa: CASRPMDRPTGELFF
clone_size: few; v_call: TRBV7-9; cdr3_aa: CASSLGGSGYGYTF
clone_size: -; v_call: TRBV5-4; cdr3_aa: CASSLDANEQFF
clone_size: -; v_call: TRBV4-1; cdr3_aa: CASSQRGGTYNSPLHF
clone_size: -; v_call: TRBV15; cdr3_aa: CATSRGSGNTIYF
clone_size: -; v_call: TRBV5-8; cdr3_aa: CASSGRGTGQETQYF
clone_size: -; v_call: TRBV28; cdr3_aa: CASSLGRTYEQYF
clone_size: few; v_call: TRBV11-1; cdr3_aa: CASGTGAYEQYF
clone_size: -; v_call: TRBV5-5; cdr3_aa: CASSVEVFIEVNQPQHF
clone_size: -; v_call: TRBV6-5; cdr3_aa: CASSYSDEQYF
clone_size: -; v_call: TRBV7-7; cdr3_aa: CASSLEYQTENAGELFF
clone_size: -; v_call: TRBV6-5; cdr3_aa: CASSYGGLMYEQYF
clone_size: -; v_call: TRBV10-1; cdr3_aa: CASSEVLAGALTGELFF
clone_size: -; v_call: TRBV19; cdr3_aa: CASSSDRARGSYNEQFF
clone_size: -; v_call: TRBV11-2; cdr3_aa: CASSPGPANTGELFF